The 25 T cell receptor beta chains reported below all come from one sample, sequenced in a study of identical twins. TCRdb itself ran the 5' RACE reads through MiXCR, one entry per CDR3 protein. The sample has some 660,000 distinct CDR3 sequences, 8.6% seen once. The same data also went into a second study, on yellow fever vaccine responses in identical twins.

The sample consisted of PBMCs. These receptors were obtained from a woman aged 18-29 years in good health.

The V call is TRBV2, the J call TRBJ2-7, with D perhaps TRBD1 (6 bases). Germline V gene sequence: CDR1 SNHLY, CDR2 FYNNEI. The CDR3 contains 16 residues. The V end lost 3 bases, the J end lost 0 bases, and 15 bases lay between the germline ends. For the CDR3, the DNA is TGTGCCAGCAGTGATGGGGGACACAAGAGCTCCTACGAGCAGTACTTC. It translates to CASSDGGHKSSYEQYF.

This clonotype was seen many times. The V call is TRBV9, the J call TRBJ2-3, with D perhaps matching TRBD1 or TRBD2 (7 bases each). Germline CDR1 SGDLS, CDR2 YYNGEE. Trimming removed 4 bases from V and 2 bases from J, with 14 bases in between. This CDR3 has 15 residues. The CDR3 protein is CASSPGGGATDTQYF. In nucleotides, the CDR3 is TGTGCCAGCAGCCCAGGGGGGGGGGCCACAGATACGCAGTATTTT.

This clonotype appeared a few times. This chain links TRBV12-3 or TRBV12-4 with TRBJ2-3, with TRBD2 matching 12 bases. J lost 5 bases, V lost 1 base, and 4 bases had no gene match. The CDR3 sequence is 16 residues long. CDR3 nucleotides: TGTGCCAGCAGTTTAGGGACTAGCGGGATGGTAGATACGCAGTATTTT. Translation gives CASSLGTSGMVDTQYF.

This clonotype was counted at least ten times. The chain employs TRBV7-9 and TRBJ2-1, with a weak D call TRBD1 (5 bases). The CDR3 spans 16 residues. Between the trimmed V and J ends, which lost 5 bases and 6 bases, there was a span of 20 bases. Per germline, CDR1 SEHNR and CDR2 FQNEAQ (reference sequence). CDR3: CASSPRWAGLGNEQFF. The CDR3 region has the DNA TGTGCCAGCAGCCCTCGGTGGGCAGGGCTGGGCAATGAGCAGTTCTTC.

This clonotype was seen a few times. V usage is TRBV12-3 or TRBV12-4 and J usage is TRBJ2-3, with TRBD2 identical over 11 bases. With V trimmed by 8 bases and J by 4 bases, 5 bases remained unmatched. This CDR3 is built from 14 residues. CDR3 DNA sequence: TGTGCCAGCGTTAGCGGGGGGGCGGCAGATACGCAGTATTTT. Translation: CASVSGGAADTQYF.

This clonotype appeared a few times. This chain joins TRBV6-1 and TRBJ2-4, with TRBD2 matching over 7 bases. The CDR3 consists of 17 residues. CDR1 is MNHNS and CDR2 is SASEGT in the germline V gene. The V gene end was trimmed by 6 bases and the J gene end by 1 base; junction bases not matched to a gene: 12. CDR3 protein: CASSRGSVGGAKNIQYF. The CDR3 DNA sequence: TGTGCCAGCAGCCGCGGCTCGGTCGGGGGGGCCAAAAACATTCAGTACTTC.

The chain has TRBV20-1 and TRBJ2-5; 7 nucleotides align to TRBD2. Germline V gene lookup returns CDR1 DFQATT and CDR2 SNEGSKA (reference sequence). V shed 3 bases and J 1 base; nucleotides not matched to a gene: 11. The CDR3 sequence is 16 residues long. As DNA, the CDR3 is TGCAGTGCTAGTAGTCTAGCGGATACAACCCAAGAGACCCAGTACTTC. It codes for CSASSLADTTQETQYF.

This clonotype came up many times. The V gene is TRBV6-1, the J gene TRBJ2-3, with TRBD1 matching over 7 bases. CDR1 is MNHNS and CDR2 is SASEGT in the germline V gene. The CDR3 has 14 residues. J lost 0 bases, V lost 4 bases, and 1 base had no gene match. The CDR3 reads CASSGQGSTDTQYF. In nucleotides, the CDR3 is TGTGCCAGCAGTGGACAGGGCAGCACAGATACGCAGTATTTT.

This clonotype occurred many times. The CDR3 DNA is TGTGCCAGCAGGGGACAGGGGAACACTGAAGCTTTCTTT. Residues: CASRGQGNTEAFF. This rearrangement joins TRBV12-3 or TRBV12-4 to TRBJ1-1; TRBD1 agrees at 9 bases. The CDR3 spans 13 residues. V shed 6 bases, J shed 1 base, and the junction held 0 bases outside the gene matches.

The chain joins TRBV3-1 to TRBJ2-1; no definite D call. Germline lookup yields CDR1 LGHDT and CDR2 YNNKEL (reference sequence). V lost 1 base to trimming and J lost 9 bases, with 10 bases between them. The CDR3 contains 13 residues. CDR3 coding DNA: TGTGCCAGCAGCCAAGTCGTGGTCTCTGAGCAGTTCTTC. It encodes CASSQVVVSEQFF.

This chain uses TRBV20-1 with TRBJ2-7; 12 nucleotides match TRBD2. V lost 1 base to trimming and J lost 10 bases; unmatched junction nucleotides: 5. This CDR3 is built from 13 residues. Per germline, CDR1 DFQATT and CDR2 SNEGSKA (reference sequence). The CDR3 spells CSARGLAGGHQYF. The CDR3, as DNA: TGCAGTGCTAGAGGGCTAGCGGGGGGGCATCAGTACTTC.

CDR3 protein: CASSQTSGSRYNEQFF. The CDR3 DNA sequence: TGTGCCAGCAGCCAGACTAGCGGGAGCCGCTACAATGAGCAGTTCTTC. The chain joins TRBV4-2 to TRBJ2-1; 12 bases match TRBD2. The CDR3 runs to 16 residues. The trim removed 3 bases at V and 3 bases at J, leaving 3 bases unmatched. Germline CDR1 LGHNA, CDR2 YNFKEQ.

In its sample, this clonotype was seen many times. Here the CDR3 reads CASSRSGNQPQHF. Here the CDR3 DNA reads TGTGCCAGCAGCCGTAGTGGCAATCAGCCCCAGCATTTT. This sequence joins TRBV7-6 and TRBJ1-5; D is unresolved. Germline V gene sequence: CDR1 SGHVS, CDR2 FNYEAQ. This CDR3 has 13 residues. V was pared by 5 bases and J by 2 bases, with 7 bases between.

V and J are TRBV5-1 and TRBJ2-2, with 12 positions matching TRBD2. The CDR3 spans 21 residues. V trimming: 4 bases; J trimming: 4 bases; junction bases outside the gene matches: 20. The germline V gene encodes CDR1 SGHRS and CDR2 YFSETQ. As DNA, the CDR3 is TGCGCCAGCAGCCTGCGGCCCTCTGCTAGCGGGGGGGCCGTAAGCACCGGGGAGCTGTTTTTT. Translated, it gives CASSLRPSASGGAVSTGELFF.

V usage is TRBV19 and J usage is TRBJ2-1, with 8 nucleotides matching TRBD1. V shed 9 bases and J 7 bases; nucleotides not matched to a gene: 5. Germline-derived CDR1 and CDR2 are LNHDA and SQIVND (reference sequence). There are 12 residues in the CDR3. The CDR3 DNA sequence: TGTGCCAGCTCAGGGGGCTGGAATGAGCAGTTCTTC. It yields the protein CASSGGWNEQFF.

This clonotype has a handful of counts. The V and J genes are TRBV27 and TRBJ2-7; 9 bases align to TRBD1. Unmatched junction bases numbered 8, after V lost 0 bases and J lost 2 bases. Germline loops: CDR1 MNHEY, CDR2 SMNVEV (reference sequence). The CDR3 has 17 residues. Written as DNA, the CDR3 is TGTGCCAGCAGTTTATCGGTGGGGGGGACAGGGACCTACGAGCAGTACTTC. It yields the protein CASSLSVGGTGTYEQYF.

The chain joins TRBV27 to TRBJ2-4; D may be TRBD1 (6 bases). The V and J ends lost 7 bases and 3 bases respectively, with 22 bases between them. CDR3 length: 17 amino acids. Germline V lookup: CDR1 MNHEY, CDR2 SMNVEV (reference sequence). CDR3 residues: CASKRGTQGSDKNIQYF. The CDR3 nucleotides read TGTGCCAGCAAGAGGGGGACACAGGGTTCCGACAAAAACATTCAGTACTTC.

This clonotype was observed a few times. The chain employs TRBV29-1 and TRBJ1-1; TRBD1 might be the D (6 bases). There are 21 residues in the CDR3. V dropped 0 bases and J dropped 7 bases, with 36 bases sitting between them. In germline, CDR1 is SQVTM, CDR2 ANQGSEA. CDR3 protein: CSVEDLLLGGEPGTLEYEAFF. The CDR3 DNA reads as TGCAGCGTTGAAGATCTTCTTCTGGGGGGTGAGCCCGGGACACTGGAATATGAAGCTTTCTTT.

This clonotype was detected a few times. The chain joins TRBV7-8 to TRBJ2-3, with 10 positions matching TRBD2. The CDR3 is made up of 15 amino acids. CDR1 and CDR2 from the germline V gene are SGHVS and FQNEAQ. V lost 6 bases, J lost 6 bases, and 9 bases stayed unmatched. CDR3 coding DNA: TGTGCCAGCAGGTTAACTAGCGGGGAAGGGGATACGCAGTATTTT. Translation gives CASRLTSGEGDTQYF.

The chain has TRBV9 and TRBJ2-1, with 8 bases fitting TRBD1. This CDR3 contains 15 residues. Germline CDR1 is SGDLS and CDR2 is YYNGEE. V shed 4 bases and J 2 bases; nucleotides not matched to a gene: 5. CDR3: CASSYGQGTYNEQFF. The DNA of the CDR3 is TGTGCCAGCAGCTACGGACAGGGAACCTACAATGAGCAGTTCTTC.

The rearrangement joins TRBV6-1 to TRBJ2-7; 9 nucleotides line up with TRBD1. The CDR3 contains 16 residues. Germline loops: CDR1 MNHNS, CDR2 SASEGT. Unmatched junction bases numbered 13, after V lost 5 bases and J lost 5 bases. The DNA of the CDR3 is TGTGCCAGCAGTCTTCCTCAGGGACAGGGATTGCACGAGCAGTACTTC. This gives the protein CASSLPQGQGLHEQYF.

Only a few counts were recorded for this clonotype. This chain uses TRBV3-1 with TRBJ2-5; the match to TRBD2 covers 9 bases. Germline loops: CDR1 LGHDT, CDR2 YNNKEL (reference sequence). The CDR3 sequence is 18 residues long. V shed 3 bases and J 7 bases; nucleotides not matched to a gene: 18. CDR3 residues: CASSHEVRQLAGRRTQYF. As DNA, the CDR3 is TGTGCCAGCAGCCATGAAGTCCGCCAACTAGCGGGTAGGAGGACCCAGTACTTC.

The rearrangement links TRBV21-1 to TRBJ2-3; the table calls TRBD1, which could not be checked here. TRBV21-1 constitutes a pseudogene. The CDR3 covers 19 residues. CDR3 nucleotide sequence: TGTGCCAGCAGGGGAAAGGGTTTTAGGACAGGGAAACACACAGATACGCAGTATTTT. Its translation is CASRGKGFRTGKHTDTQYF.

On this clonotype itself: The junction departs from the called germline gene at one end, perhaps through a read error. This chain uses TRBV7-2 with TRBJ2-5; 11 positions match TRBD1. CDR1 is SGHTA and CDR2 is FQGNSA in the germline V gene. The CDR3 spans 15 residues. The CDR3 bases are TGTGTCAGCAGCTTAGGGGGACAGGGGGAGGAGACCCAGTACTTC. Amino acid sequence: CVSSLGGQGEETQYF.

The chain has TRBV5-1 and TRBJ2-5; 7 nucleotides agree with TRBD1. The V gene end was trimmed by 0 bases and the J gene end by 4 bases; junction bases not matched to a gene: 6. Germline lookup yields CDR1 SGHRS and CDR2 YFSETQ. The CDR3 runs 15 residues. In nucleotides, the CDR3 is TGCGCCAGCAGCTTGGCCCGACAGGGCGTAGAGACCCAGTACTTC. This sequence encodes CASSLARQGVETQYF.